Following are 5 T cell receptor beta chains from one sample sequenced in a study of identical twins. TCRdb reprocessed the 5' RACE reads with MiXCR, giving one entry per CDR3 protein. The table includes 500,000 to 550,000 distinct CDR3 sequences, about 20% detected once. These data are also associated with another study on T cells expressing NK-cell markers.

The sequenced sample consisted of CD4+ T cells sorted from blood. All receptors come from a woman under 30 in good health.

CDR3 protein: CASSPYDDQETQYF. The CDR3 DNA follows: TGTGCCAGCAGCCCGTATGACGACCAAGAGACCCAGTACTTC. The chain has TRBV3-1 and TRBJ2-5; D remains unclear. V lost 4 bases, J lost 0 bases, and 9 bases lay in between. There are 14 residues in the CDR3. Germline V gene lookup returns CDR1 LGHDT and CDR2 YNNKEL (reference sequence).

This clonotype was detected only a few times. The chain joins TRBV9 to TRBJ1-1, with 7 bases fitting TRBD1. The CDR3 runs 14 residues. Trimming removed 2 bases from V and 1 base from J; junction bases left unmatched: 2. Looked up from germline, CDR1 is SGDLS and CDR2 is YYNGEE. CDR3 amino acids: CASSVGQPNTEAFF. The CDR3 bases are TGTGCCAGCAGCGTGGGACAGCCGAACACTGAAGCTTTCTTT. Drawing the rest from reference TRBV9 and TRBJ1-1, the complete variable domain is DSGVTQTPKHLITATGQRVTLRCSPRSGDLSVYWYQQSLDQGLQFLIQYYNGEERAKGNILERFSAQQFPDLHSELNLSSLELGDSALYFCASSVGQPNTEAFFGQGTRLTVV.

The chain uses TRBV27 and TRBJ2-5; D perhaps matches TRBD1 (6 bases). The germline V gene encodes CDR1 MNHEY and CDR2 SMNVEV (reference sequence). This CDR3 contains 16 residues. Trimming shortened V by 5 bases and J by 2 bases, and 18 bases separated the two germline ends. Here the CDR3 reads CASSPHRARGQETQYF. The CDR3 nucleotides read TGTGCCAGCAGTCCCCACCGAGCAAGGGGGCAAGAGACCCAGTACTTC.

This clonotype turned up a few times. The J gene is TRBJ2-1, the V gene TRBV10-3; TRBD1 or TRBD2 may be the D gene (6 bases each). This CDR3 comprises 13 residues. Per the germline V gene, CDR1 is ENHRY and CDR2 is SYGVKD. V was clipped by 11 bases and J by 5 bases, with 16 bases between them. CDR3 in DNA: TGTGCCTCCTCTCGGGGGCAGAACAATGAGCAGTTCTTC. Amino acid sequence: CASSRGQNNEQFF.

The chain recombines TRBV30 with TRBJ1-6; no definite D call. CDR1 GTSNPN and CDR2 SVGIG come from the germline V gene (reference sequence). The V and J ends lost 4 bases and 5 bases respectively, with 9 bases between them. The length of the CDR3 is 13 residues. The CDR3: CAWTDQNNSPLHF. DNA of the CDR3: TGTGCCTGGACCGACCAAAATAATTCACCCCTCCACTTT.